These 8 T cell receptor beta chains were sequenced from one sample in a study of blood T cell repertoires in COVID-19. TCRdb's copy holds only in-frame clones and misses some; the assay was immunoSEQ multiplex PCR. The table lists just over 80,000 clones, about 89% of them singletons. The sample consisted of PBMCs or T cells enriched from blood (not recorded which). The source of these receptors is a woman between 45 and 60 years old with acute COVID-19.

The chain recombines TRBV7-2 with TRBJ1-5; 8 bases match TRBD1. Trimming removed 1 base from V and 7 bases from J; junction bases left unmatched: 12. Germline V lookup: CDR1 SGHTA, CDR2 FQGNSA. The CDR3 sequence is 17 residues long. The CDR3 DNA sequence: TGTGCCAGCAGCTTAGTGGGGGGTGGGACAGGTCGCCAGCCCCAGCATTTT. It encodes CASSLVGGGTGRQPQHF.

The chain joins TRBV27 to TRBJ2-1; D ambiguous. The CDR3 extends over 16 amino acids. Germline CDR1 is MNHEY and CDR2 is SMNVEV (reference sequence). Trimming shortened V by 2 bases and J by 2 bases, and 13 bases separated the two germline ends. The CDR3 DNA sequence: TGTGCCAGCAGTTTACGGAGTAGCCGAACCTACAATGAGCAGTTCTTC. This encodes CASSLRSSRTYNEQFF.

The chain has TRBV6-5 and TRBJ1-5; D might be TRBD1 (5 bases). The V and J ends lost 8 bases and 6 bases respectively, with 20 bases between them. Looked up from germline, CDR1 is MNHEY and CDR2 is SVGAGI. This CDR3 spans 15 amino acids. The CDR3 nucleotides are TGTGCCAGCGAAACCGACGGGGGGGGTATTCAGCCCCAGCATTTT. Translated, it gives CASETDGGGIQPQHF.

The chain uses TRBV19 and TRBJ2-1; 10 bases align to TRBD1. Germline values: CDR1 LNHDA, CDR2 SQIVND (reference sequence). The ends lost 6 bases at V and 2 bases at J; junction bases unmatched: 7. This CDR3 spans 16 amino acids. CDR3 nucleotide sequence: TGTGCCAGTAGAGTATTTGGACAGGGGGCCTACAATGAGCAGTTCTTC. Its protein product is CASRVFGQGAYNEQFF.

This chain connects TRBV7-9 to TRBJ1-4; no clear D. The V and J ends lost 3 bases and 8 bases respectively, with 7 bases between them. CDR1 is SEHNR and CDR2 is FQNEAQ in the germline V gene (reference sequence). This CDR3 contains 12 residues. The CDR3 DNA reads TGTGCCAGCAGCTTCGGCGGAGAAAAACTGTTTTTT. Translating it yields CASSFGGEKLFF. The complete variable domain, with remaining parts taken from reference TRBV7-9 and TRBJ1-4, reads DTGVSQNPRHKITKRGQNVTFRCDPISEHNRLYWYRQTLGQGPEFLTYFQNEAQLEKSRLLSDRFSAERPKGSFSTLEIQRTEQGDSAMYLCASSFGGEKLFFGSGTQLSVL.

The gene calls are TRBV10-2 and TRBJ1-1, with TRBD1 as a possible D gene (6 bases). From germline, CDR1 is WSHSY and CDR2 SAAADI. V lost 7 bases, J lost 1 base, and 10 bases lay in between. The CDR3 has 13 residues. CDR3 nucleotides: TGCGCCAGCACTCAACAGGGGAACACTGAAGCTTTCTTT. This translates into CASTQQGNTEAFF.

The chain links TRBV2 to TRBJ1-3, with a tentative D call TRBD1 (5 bases). The CDR3 is 13 amino acids. V lost 9 bases, J lost 4 bases, and 13 bases lay in between. CDR1 and CDR2 (germline): SNHLY, FYNNEI. CDR3 coding DNA: TGTGCCAGTACGGCAGGGTCGGGAAACACCATATATTTT. This encodes CASTAGSGNTIYF.

The chain joins TRBV6-1 to TRBJ2-1, with 10 nucleotides matching TRBD2. V lost 3 bases to trimming and J lost 1 base; unmatched junction nucleotides: 3. The germline V gene encodes CDR1 MNHNS and CDR2 SASEGT. The CDR3 covers 16 residues. CDR3 in DNA: TGTGCCAGCAGTGACGAACTAGCGGGGTCCTACAATGAGCAGTTCTTC. Protein: CASSDELAGSYNEQFF.